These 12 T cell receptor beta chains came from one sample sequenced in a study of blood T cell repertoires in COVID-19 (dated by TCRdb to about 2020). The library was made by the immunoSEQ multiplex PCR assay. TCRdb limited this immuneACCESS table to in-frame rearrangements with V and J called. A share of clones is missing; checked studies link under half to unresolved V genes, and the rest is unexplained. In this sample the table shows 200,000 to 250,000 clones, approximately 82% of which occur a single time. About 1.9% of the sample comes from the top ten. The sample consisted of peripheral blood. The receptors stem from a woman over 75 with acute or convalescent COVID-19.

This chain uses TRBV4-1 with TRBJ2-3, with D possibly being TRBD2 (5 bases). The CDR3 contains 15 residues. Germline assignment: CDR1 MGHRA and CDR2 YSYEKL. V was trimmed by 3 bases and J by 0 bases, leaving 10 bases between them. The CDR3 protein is CASSHRDASTDTQYF. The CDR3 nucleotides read TGCGCCAGCAGCCACCGGGATGCTAGCACAGATACGCAGTATTTT.

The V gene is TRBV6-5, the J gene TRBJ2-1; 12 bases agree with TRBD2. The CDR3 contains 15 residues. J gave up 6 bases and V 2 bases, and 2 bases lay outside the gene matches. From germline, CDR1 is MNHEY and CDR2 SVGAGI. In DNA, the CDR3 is TGTGCCAGCAGTTACCGGACTAGCGGGACCAATGAGCAGTTCTTC. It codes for CASSYRTSGTNEQFF.

CDR3 sequence (DNA): TGTGCCAGCAGCGGGACCTCAGGGGGAGGTACTGAAGCTTTCTTT. It is translated as CASSGTSGGGTEAFF. V gene TRBV5-5 combines with J gene TRBJ1-1; 7 bases fit TRBD1. Germline CDR1 and CDR2: SGHKS and YYEKEE (reference sequence). V shed 4 bases, J shed 5 bases, and the junction held 11 bases outside the gene matches. The CDR3 runs to 15 residues.

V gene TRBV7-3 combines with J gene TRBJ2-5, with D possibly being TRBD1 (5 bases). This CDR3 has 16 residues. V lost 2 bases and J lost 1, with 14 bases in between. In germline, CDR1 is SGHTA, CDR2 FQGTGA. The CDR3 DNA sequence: TGTGCCAGCAGCTTAGGAAGTGGGCAGGGCCAAGAGACCCAGTACTTC. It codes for CASSLGSGQGQETQYF.

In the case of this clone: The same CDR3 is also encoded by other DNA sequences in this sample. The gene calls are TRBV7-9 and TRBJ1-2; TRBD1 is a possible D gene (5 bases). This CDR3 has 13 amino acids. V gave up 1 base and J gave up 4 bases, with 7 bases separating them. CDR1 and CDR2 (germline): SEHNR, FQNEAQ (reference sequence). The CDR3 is CASSLGQGYGYTF. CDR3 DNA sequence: TGTGCCAGCAGCTTAGGGCAGGGCTATGGCTACACCTTC.

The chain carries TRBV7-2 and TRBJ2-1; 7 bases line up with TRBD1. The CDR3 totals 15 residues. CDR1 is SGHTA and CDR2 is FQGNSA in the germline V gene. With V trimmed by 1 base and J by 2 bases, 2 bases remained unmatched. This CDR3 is CASSLVGGPYNEQFF. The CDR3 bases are TGTGCCAGCAGCTTAGTAGGGGGCCCCTACAATGAGCAGTTCTTC.

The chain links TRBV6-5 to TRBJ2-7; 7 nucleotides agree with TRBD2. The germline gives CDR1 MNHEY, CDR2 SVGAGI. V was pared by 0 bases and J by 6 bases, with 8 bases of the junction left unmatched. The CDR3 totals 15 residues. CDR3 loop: CASSYSRWGGGEQYF. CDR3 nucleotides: TGTGCCAGCAGTTACTCGAGGTGGGGCGGGGGCGAGCAGTACTTC.

CDR3: CASSQEGTSPPDTQYF. For the CDR3, the DNA is TGTGCCAGCAGCCAAGAGGGGACTAGCCCTCCAGATACGCAGTATTTT. J is TRBJ2-3 and V is TRBV4-2; TRBD2 agrees at 9 bases. From germline, CDR1 is LGHNA and CDR2 YNFKEQ. Germline trimming cut 0 bases from V and 4 bases from J; bases unmatched to any gene: 5. This CDR3 has 16 amino acids.

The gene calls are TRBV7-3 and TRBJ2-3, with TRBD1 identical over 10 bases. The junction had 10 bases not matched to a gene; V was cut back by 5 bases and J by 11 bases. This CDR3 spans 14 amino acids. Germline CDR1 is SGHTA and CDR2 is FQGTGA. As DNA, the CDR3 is TGTGCCAGCAGCGCCAATAGGGGACAGGGGATGCAGTATTTT. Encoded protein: CASSANRGQGMQYF.

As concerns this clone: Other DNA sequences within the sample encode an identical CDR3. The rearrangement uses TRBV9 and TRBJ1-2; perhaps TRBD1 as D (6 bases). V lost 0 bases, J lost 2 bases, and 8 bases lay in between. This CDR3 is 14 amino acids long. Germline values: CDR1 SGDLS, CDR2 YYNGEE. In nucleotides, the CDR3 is TGTGCCAGCAGCGTAGGTACAGGGAACTATGGCTACACCTTC. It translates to CASSVGTGNYGYTF.

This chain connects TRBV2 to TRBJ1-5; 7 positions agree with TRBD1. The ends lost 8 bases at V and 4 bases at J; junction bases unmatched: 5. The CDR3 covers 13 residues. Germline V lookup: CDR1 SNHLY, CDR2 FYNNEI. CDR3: CASRPTGNQPQHF. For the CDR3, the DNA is TGTGCCAGCCGCCCGACAGGGAATCAGCCCCAGCATTTT.

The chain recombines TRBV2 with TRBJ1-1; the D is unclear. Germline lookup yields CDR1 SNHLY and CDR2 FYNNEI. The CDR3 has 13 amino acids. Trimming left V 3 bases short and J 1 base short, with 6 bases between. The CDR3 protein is CASSDPGNTEAFF. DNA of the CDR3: TGTGCCAGCAGTGATCCCGGGAACACTGAAGCTTTCTTT.